Below are 12 T cell receptor beta chains sequenced from a single sample in a study of shared clonotypes between healthy human individuals (TCRdb year 2020). CD8 naive samples were obtained by positive selection for CCR7 among CD45RO-negative cells, yielding a CD45RA+CCR7+ population from which TemRA cells were excluded. The receptor library was made with the immunoSEQ multiplex PCR assay. The table comes from immuneACCESS by way of TCRdb, which keeps in-frame sequences with V and J called. Part of the clones is missing from these tables; in studies checked, under half for an unresolved V gene and the rest for unknown reasons. Here the sample has about 800,000 clones; approximately 96% occur a single time. Together, the top ten hold less than 0.25% of the sample. Material for sequencing was naive CD8+ T cells sorted from blood. Reading the label with the study, this specimen's cell subset or site is: CD45RA+CCR7+. Receptor source: a man aged 25-45 years in good health.

This clone was seen just once. The chain recombines TRBV27 with TRBJ2-7, with TRBD2 as a possible D gene (6 bases). The V gene's germline CDR1 is MNHEY and CDR2 SMNVEV (reference sequence). Trimming left V 8 bases short and J 6 bases short, with 11 bases between. The length of the CDR3 is 11 residues. CDR3 nucleotide sequence: TGTGCCAGCGCCAGGAGGGGCGAGCAGTACTTC. This sequence encodes CASARRGEQYF.

V gene TRBV7-2 combines with J gene TRBJ1-1; 9 bases match TRBD1. Germline CDR1 SGHTA, CDR2 FQGNSA. There are 16 residues in the CDR3. V lost 5 bases to trimming and J lost 0 bases; unmatched junction nucleotides: 7. This CDR3 is CASSPSTGGLNTEAFF. CDR3 DNA sequence: TGTGCCAGCAGCCCATCGACAGGGGGGCTGAACACTGAAGCTTTCTTT.

The V and J genes are TRBV23-1 and TRBJ2-1; 10 nucleotides agree with TRBD2. TRBV23-1 is an open reading frame, and its role is uncertain. The CDR3 spans 18 residues. Trimming cost V 1 base and J 6 bases; bases outside gene matches: 12. CDR3 DNA: TGCGCCAGCAGTCAATGTCCCCTAGCGGGAGATGGGTGCAATGAGCAGTTCTTC. It specifies CASSQCPLAGDGCNEQFF.

This clone has a single count. V usage is TRBV27 and J usage is TRBJ2-1, with 8 positions matching TRBD2. The germline gives CDR1 MNHEY, CDR2 SMNVEV (reference sequence). The J segment lost 3 bases and the V segment lost 0 bases, leaving 4 bases of the junction unmatched. This CDR3 is built from 16 residues. For the CDR3, the DNA is TGTGCCAGCAGTTTATCGTGGCGGGAGGTCTACAATGAGCAGTTCTTC. Protein product: CASSLSWREVYNEQFF.

The chain joins TRBV5-4 to TRBJ2-7, with TRBD2 identical over 7 bases. CDR1 SGHNT and CDR2 YYREEE come from the germline V gene (reference sequence). The CDR3 consists of 14 residues. Germline trimming cut 2 bases from V and 2 bases from J; bases unmatched to any gene: 4. CDR3 DNA: TGTGCCAGCAGCTTATGGACTAGGACCTACGAGCAGTACTTC. Its protein product is CASSLWTRTYEQYF.

The chain combines TRBV2 with TRBJ1-1, with unresolved D. The CDR3 covers 13 residues. Germline V gives CDR1 SNHLY, CDR2 FYNNEI. V was cut by 5 bases and J by 2 bases, with 9 bases left in between. The DNA of the CDR3 is TGTGCCAGCAGTTATCAGTCAAACACTGAAGCTTTCTTT. Encoded protein: CASSYQSNTEAFF.

V gene TRBV7-8 combines with J gene TRBJ2-5; possibly TRBD1 for D (5 bases). The germline gives CDR1 SGHVS, CDR2 FQNEAQ. This CDR3 has 16 residues. Trimming cost V 4 bases and J 1 base, with 16 bases left between them. CDR3 sequence: CASSCLQVWLQETQYF. The CDR3 DNA sequence: TGTGCCAGCAGCTGCTTACAGGTTTGGCTCCAAGAGACCCAGTACTTC.

Comment on this clone: An end of the junction differs from the germline gene, which may be a read error. The rearrangement links TRBV27 to TRBJ1-1; no firm D call. CDR3 length: 13 residues. CDR1 MNHEY and CDR2 SMNVEV come from the germline V gene (reference sequence). CDR3: CASSRSRNPEAFF. CDR3 DNA: TGTGCCAGCAGTCGGTCCCGGAACCCTGAAGCTTTCTTT.

This chain uses TRBV28 with TRBJ2-2, with 8 bases identical to TRBD2. The CDR3 is 15 amino acids. With 7 bases clipped from V and 7 bases from J, the junction kept 11 bases outside the gene matches. Germline loops: CDR1 MDHEN, CDR2 SYDVKM. CDR3 loop: CASTEDAGGGGELFF. CDR3 sequence (DNA): TGTGCCAGCACCGAGGATGCGGGAGGTGGCGGGGAGCTGTTTTTT.

This rearrangement joins TRBV6-1 to TRBJ2-7; TRBD1 agrees at 9 bases. V was clipped by 0 bases and J by 5 bases; unmatched bases: 5. The CDR3 loop spans 15 amino acids. Germline CDR1 is MNHNS and CDR2 is SASEGT. The DNA for the CDR3 is TGTGCCAGCAGTGAAGCGGGGACAGGGAATGACGAGCAGTACTTC. Protein product: CASSEAGTGNDEQYF.

The chain links TRBV5-1 to TRBJ2-7, with unresolved D. V was trimmed by 0 bases and J by 2 bases, leaving 9 bases between them. Per germline, CDR1 SGHRS and CDR2 YFSETQ. The CDR3 is made up of 14 amino acids. The CDR3 sequence is CASSLARFAYEQYF. CDR3 nucleotides: TGCGCCAGCAGCTTGGCGAGATTTGCCTACGAGCAGTACTTC.

The count of this clone is one. The chain carries TRBV11-2 and TRBJ2-7, with 8 nucleotides matching TRBD2. The CDR3 has 14 residues. The V gene end was trimmed by 4 bases and the J gene end by 3 bases; junction bases not matched to a gene: 5. Germline V gives CDR1 SGHAT, CDR2 FQNNGV. In DNA form, the CDR3 reads TGTGCCAGCAGCTCCTGGGGACTAGGCTACGAGCAGTACTTC. It yields the protein CASSSWGLGYEQYF.